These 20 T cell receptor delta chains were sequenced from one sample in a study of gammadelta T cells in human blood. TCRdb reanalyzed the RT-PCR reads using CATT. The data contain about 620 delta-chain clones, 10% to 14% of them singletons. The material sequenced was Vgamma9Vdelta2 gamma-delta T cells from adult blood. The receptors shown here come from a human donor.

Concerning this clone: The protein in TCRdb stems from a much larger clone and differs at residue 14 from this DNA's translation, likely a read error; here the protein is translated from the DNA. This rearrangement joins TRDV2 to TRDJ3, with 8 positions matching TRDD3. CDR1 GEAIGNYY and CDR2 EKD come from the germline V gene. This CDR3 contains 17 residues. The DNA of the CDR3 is TGTGCCTGTGACACCTTGGGGGATGCCTGGGACACCCGACGGATGTTTTTC. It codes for CACDTLGDAWDTRRMFF.

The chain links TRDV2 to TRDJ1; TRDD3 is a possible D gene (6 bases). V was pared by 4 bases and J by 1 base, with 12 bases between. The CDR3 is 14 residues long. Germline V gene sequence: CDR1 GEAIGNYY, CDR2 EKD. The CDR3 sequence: CACDPLGITDKLIF. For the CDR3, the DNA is TGTGCCTGTGATCCCTTGGGGATCACCGATAAACTCATCTTT.

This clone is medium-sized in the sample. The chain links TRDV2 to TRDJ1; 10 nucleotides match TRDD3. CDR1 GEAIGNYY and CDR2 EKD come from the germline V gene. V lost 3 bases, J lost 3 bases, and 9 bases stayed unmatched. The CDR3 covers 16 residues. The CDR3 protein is CACDSLLGDMSDKLIF. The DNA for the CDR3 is TGTGCCTGTGACTCCCTGCTGGGGGATATGTCCGATAAACTCATCTTT.

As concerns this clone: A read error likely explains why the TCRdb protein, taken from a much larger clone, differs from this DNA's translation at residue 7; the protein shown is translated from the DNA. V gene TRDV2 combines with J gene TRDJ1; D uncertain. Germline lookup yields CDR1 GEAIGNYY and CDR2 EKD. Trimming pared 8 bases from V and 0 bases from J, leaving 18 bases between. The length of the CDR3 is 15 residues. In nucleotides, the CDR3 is TGTGCCTCTGAACCTTTGGTGCCGTACACCGATAAACTCATCTTT. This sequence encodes CASEPLVPYTDKLIF.

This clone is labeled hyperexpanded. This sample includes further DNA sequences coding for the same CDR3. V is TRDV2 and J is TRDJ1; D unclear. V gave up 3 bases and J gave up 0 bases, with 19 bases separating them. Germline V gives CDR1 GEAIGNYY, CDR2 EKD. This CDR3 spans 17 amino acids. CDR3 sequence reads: CACDSLLTNRYTDKLIF. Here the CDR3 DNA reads TGTGCCTGTGACTCACTACTAACAAACCGGTACACCGATAAACTCATCTTT.

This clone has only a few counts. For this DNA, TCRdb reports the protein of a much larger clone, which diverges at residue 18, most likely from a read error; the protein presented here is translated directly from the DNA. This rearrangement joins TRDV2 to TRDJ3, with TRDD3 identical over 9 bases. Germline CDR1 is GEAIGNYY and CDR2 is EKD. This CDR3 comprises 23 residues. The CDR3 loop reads CACDTAHRLGDSVSSWDPRQMFF. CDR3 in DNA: TGTGCCTGTGACACCGCTCACCGCCTGGGGGATTCGGTAAGCTCCTGGGACCCCCGACAGATGTTTTTC.

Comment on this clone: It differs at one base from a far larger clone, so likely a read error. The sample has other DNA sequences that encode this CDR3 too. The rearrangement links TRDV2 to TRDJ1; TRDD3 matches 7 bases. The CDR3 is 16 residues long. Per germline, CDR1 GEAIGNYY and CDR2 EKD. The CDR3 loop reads CACDSLDAGGIDKLIF. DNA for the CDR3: TGTGCCTGTGACTCCCTAGACGCTGGGGGTATTGATAAGCTCATCTTT.

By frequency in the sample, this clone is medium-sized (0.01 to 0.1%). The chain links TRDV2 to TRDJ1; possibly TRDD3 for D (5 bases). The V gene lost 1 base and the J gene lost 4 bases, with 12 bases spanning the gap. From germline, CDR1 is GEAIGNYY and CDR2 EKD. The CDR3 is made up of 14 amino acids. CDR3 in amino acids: CACDTPWADDKLIF. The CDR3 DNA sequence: TGTGCCTGTGACACGCCCTGGGCTGACGATAAACTCATCTTT.

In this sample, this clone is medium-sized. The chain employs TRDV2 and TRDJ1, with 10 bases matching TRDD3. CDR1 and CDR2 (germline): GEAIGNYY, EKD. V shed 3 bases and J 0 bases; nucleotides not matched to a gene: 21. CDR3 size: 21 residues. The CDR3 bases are TGTGCCTGTGACGCCATAGGGATGTCGCTGGGGGATAAAGGGAACACCGATAAACTCATCTTT. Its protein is CACDAIGMSLGDKGNTDKLIF.

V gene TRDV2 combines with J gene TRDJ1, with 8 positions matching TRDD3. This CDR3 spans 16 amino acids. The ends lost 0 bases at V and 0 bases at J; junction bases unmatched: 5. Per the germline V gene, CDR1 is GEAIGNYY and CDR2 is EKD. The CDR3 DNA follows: TGTGCCTGTGACACCCCCTGGGGGACTCACACCGATAAACTCATCTTT. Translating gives CACDTPWGTHTDKLIF.

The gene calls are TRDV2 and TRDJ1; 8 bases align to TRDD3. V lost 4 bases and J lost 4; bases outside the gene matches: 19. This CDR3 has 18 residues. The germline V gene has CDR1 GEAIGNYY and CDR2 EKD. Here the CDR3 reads CACEPLVGDPRGVDKLIF. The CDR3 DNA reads TGTGCCTGTGAACCCTTAGTGGGGGATCCAAGGGGGGTCGATAAACTCATCTTT.

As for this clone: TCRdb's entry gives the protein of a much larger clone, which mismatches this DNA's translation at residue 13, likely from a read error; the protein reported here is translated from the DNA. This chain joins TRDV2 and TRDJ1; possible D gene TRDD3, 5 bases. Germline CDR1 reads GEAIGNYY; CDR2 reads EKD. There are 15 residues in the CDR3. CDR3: CASEPLGPYTDKPIF. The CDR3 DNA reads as TGTGCCTCTGAACCTTTGGGGCCGTACACCGATAAACCCATCTTT.

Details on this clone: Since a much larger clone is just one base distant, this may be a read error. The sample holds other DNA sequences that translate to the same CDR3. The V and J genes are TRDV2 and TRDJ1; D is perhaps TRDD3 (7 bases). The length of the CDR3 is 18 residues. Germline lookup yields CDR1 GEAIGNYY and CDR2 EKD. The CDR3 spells CACDFLHVAGGYTDKLIF. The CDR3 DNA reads TGTGCTTGTGACTTCCTTCATGTTGCTGGGGGCTACACCGATAAACTCATCTTT.

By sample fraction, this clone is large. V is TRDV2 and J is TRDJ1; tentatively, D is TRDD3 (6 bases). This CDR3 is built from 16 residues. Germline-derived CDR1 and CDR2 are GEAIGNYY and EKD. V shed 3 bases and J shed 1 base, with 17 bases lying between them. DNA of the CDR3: TGTGCCTGTGACCCCCTGGGGCTACCAGGCACCGATAAACTCATCTTT. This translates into CACDPLGLPGTDKLIF.

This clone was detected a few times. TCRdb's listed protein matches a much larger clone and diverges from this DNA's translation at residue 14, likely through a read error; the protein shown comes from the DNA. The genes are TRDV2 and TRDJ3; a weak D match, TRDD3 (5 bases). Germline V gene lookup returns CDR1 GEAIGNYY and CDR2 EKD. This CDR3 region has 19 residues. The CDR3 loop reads CACDTVGVGSSWDIRQMFF. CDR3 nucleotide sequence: TGTGCCTGTGACACCGTTGGGGTTGGAAGCTCCTGGGACATCCGACAGATGTTTTTC.

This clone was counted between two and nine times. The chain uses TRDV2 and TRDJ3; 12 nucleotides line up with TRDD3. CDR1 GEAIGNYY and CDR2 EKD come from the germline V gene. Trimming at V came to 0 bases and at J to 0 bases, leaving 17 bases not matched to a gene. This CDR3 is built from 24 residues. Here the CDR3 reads CACDTVRGRTGGYRSSWDTRQMFF. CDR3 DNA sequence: TGTGCCTGTGACACCGTTCGAGGGCGTACTGGGGGATACCGAAGCTCCTGGGACACCCGACAGATGTTTTTC.

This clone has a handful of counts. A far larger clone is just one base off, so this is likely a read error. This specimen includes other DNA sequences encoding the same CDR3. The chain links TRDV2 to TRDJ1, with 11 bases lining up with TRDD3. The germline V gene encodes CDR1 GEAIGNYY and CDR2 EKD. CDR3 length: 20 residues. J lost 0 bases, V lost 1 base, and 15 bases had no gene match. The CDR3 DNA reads TGTGCCTGTGACACGATCCCTGGGATGGGGGATACGACCTACACCGATAAACTCATCTTT. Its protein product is CACDTIPGMGDTTYTDKLIF.

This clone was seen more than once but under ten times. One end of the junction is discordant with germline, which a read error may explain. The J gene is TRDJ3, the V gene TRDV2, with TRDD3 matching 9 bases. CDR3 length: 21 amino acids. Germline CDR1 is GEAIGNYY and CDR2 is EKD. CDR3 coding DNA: TGTGCCTGTGACACGATTCGACTGGGGGAACAGGACTCCTGGGACACCCGACAGATATTTTTC. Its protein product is CACDTIRLGEQDSWDTRQIFF.

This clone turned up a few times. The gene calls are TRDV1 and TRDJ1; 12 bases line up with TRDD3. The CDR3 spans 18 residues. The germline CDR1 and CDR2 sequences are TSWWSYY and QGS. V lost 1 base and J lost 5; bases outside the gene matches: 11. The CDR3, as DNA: TGTGCTCTTGGGGAACCTTCAGTACTGGGGGATACTCCTGATAAACTCATCTTT. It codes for CALGEPSVLGDTPDKLIF.

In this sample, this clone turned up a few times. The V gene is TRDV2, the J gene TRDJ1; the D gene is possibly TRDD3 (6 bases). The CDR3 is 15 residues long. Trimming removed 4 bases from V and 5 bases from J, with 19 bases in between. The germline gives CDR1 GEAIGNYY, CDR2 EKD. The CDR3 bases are TGTGCCTGTGATCCCGTTGGGGGGTCGGGGGATAAACTCATCTTT. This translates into CACDPVGGSGDKLIF.